This passage covers 10 T cell receptor beta chains from one sample sequenced in a study of CD8 T cells in ankylosing spondylitis. TCRdb processed the 5' RACE reads anew with MiXCR; each CDR3 protein has one entry. The sample holds approximately 150,000 distinct CDR3 sequences; around 43% are singletons and the top ten take 13% to 15%. The sample consisted of synovial fluid, either unsorted or a sorted T cell fraction (not recorded which). The receptor set was obtained from a male donor with ankylosing spondylitis.

In its sample, this clonotype was seen a few times. The rearrangement uses TRBV27 and TRBJ2-2, with TRBD2 identical over 9 bases. Trimming at V came to 2 bases and at J to 3 bases, leaving 13 bases not matched to a gene. CDR3 size: 19 residues. The germline CDR1 and CDR2 sequences are MNHEY and SMNVEV (reference sequence). CDR3 loop: CASSLLRIRTSVYTGELFF. The CDR3 DNA is TGTGCCAGCAGTTTACTTAGGATCCGGACTAGCGTGTACACCGGGGAGCTGTTTTTT.

The rearrangement links TRBV11-2 to TRBJ1-1, with D possibly being TRBD1 (5 bases). Germline values: CDR1 SGHAT, CDR2 FQNNGV. CDR3 length: 16 amino acids. Trimming left V 2 bases short and J 4 bases short, with 17 bases between. The DNA for the CDR3 is TGTGCCAGCAGCTTAACGAGGGACTGTCAGGTCACTGAAGCTTTCTTT. Translation: CASSLTRDCQVTEAFF.

This clonotype has more than one count but fewer than ten. The V gene is TRBV15, the J gene TRBJ2-4, with no clear D. The CDR3 is 13 residues long. Trimming shortened V by 0 bases and J by 1 base, and 1 base separated the two germline ends. Germline V gene lookup returns CDR1 LNHNV and CDR2 YYDKDF (reference sequence). CDR3 sequence reads: CATSREAKNIQYF. In DNA form, the CDR3 reads TGTGCCACCAGCAGAGAGGCCAAAAACATTCAGTACTTC.

In its sample, this clonotype was seen a few times. The chain joins TRBV10-3 to TRBJ2-7, with TRBD1 identical over 12 bases. Germline V gene sequence: CDR1 ENHRY, CDR2 SYGVKD. This CDR3 contains 17 residues. After removal of 3 bases from V and 7 bases from J, the junction contained 13 bases not matched to a gene. The CDR3: CAISENFSGTGGREQYF. The CDR3 DNA follows: TGTGCCATCAGTGAAAACTTTTCCGGGACAGGGGGCAGGGAGCAGTACTTC.

This clonotype was recorded a few times. The gene calls are TRBV12-3 or TRBV12-4 and TRBJ2-7, with D tentatively TRBD1 (6 bases). Trimming took off 2 bases at V and 2 bases at J, with 13 bases between the two ends. The CDR3 spans 15 residues. CDR3 nucleotide sequence: TGTGCCAGCAGTTTAAGGGGGAGATACCCCTACGAGCAGTACTTC. This translates into CASSLRGRYPYEQYF.

The chain uses TRBV12-3 or TRBV12-4 and TRBJ2-2; possible D gene TRBD2, 6 bases. V lost 6 bases and J lost 0, with 26 bases in between. The CDR3 is made up of 20 amino acids. The DNA for the CDR3 is TGTGCCAGCAGACTTACGCGGGGTGGTAGCTTAATCGCGAACACCGGGGAGCTGTTTTTT. It yields the protein CASRLTRGGSLIANTGELFF.

The chain joins TRBV29-1 to TRBJ2-2; D tentatively reads TRBD1 or TRBD2 (5 bases each). V lost 6 bases to trimming and J lost 8 bases, with 16 bases between them. This CDR3 is 13 amino acids long. Looked up from germline, CDR1 is SQVTM and CDR2 is ANQGSEA. The CDR3 nucleotides read TGCAGCGTCTCCACGTCCGAGGGGGGGGAGCTGTTTTTT. Translation: CSVSTSEGGELFF.

The chain employs TRBV6-5 and TRBJ2-7; TRBD1 aligns across 9 bases. The germline CDR1 and CDR2 sequences are MNHEY and SVGAGI. The CDR3 runs 15 residues. V gave up 5 bases and J gave up 2 bases; unmatched junction bases: 7. For the CDR3, the DNA is TGTGCCAGCAGTCACGGGACAGGGCACCCCTACGAGCAGTACTTC. Protein: CASSHGTGHPYEQYF.

The J gene is TRBJ2-7, the V gene TRBV7-8; D is unresolved. The germline CDR1 and CDR2 sequences are SGHVS and FQNEAQ. The CDR3 sequence is 15 residues long. V lost 2 bases to trimming and J lost 7 bases, with 18 bases between them. In DNA form, the CDR3 reads TGTGCCAGCAGCTTACTTCGACATTTTCCTTTGGAGCAGTACTTC. Translating it yields CASSLLRHFPLEQYF.

This clonotype was detected once. DNA for the CDR3: TGTGCCAGCAGCTTAGCACCGGGACGGAACCTCTACAATGAGCAGTTCTTC. It encodes CASSLAPGRNLYNEQFF. This chain uses TRBV7-6 with TRBJ2-1; D is possibly TRBD1 or TRBD2 (5 bases each). CDR1 and CDR2 (germline): SGHVS, FNYEAQ. V lost 0 bases to trimming and J lost 3 bases, with 15 bases between them. CDR3 size: 17 residues.